This T cell receptor (beta chain) originates from a study of blood T cell repertoires in COVID-19. Study details: Donors in the United States, Italy and Spain gave samples during acute or convalescent COVID-19.

Per germline, CDR1 MNHEY and CDR2 SVGAGI. With 1 base clipped from V and 4 bases from J, the junction kept 3 bases outside the gene matches. This CDR3 region has 14 residues. Original data processing: Amplification with reference gene primers provided the estimates of nucleated cell counts. Using immunoSEQ multiplex PCR, the repertoire was profiled, and TCRdb retains in-frame clones only, with some absent. V and J calls plus clone size are reproduced from that table; the DNA served to infer D and trimming. This table holds approximately 170,000 clones, approximately 93% found once. This receptor was obtained from a woman aged 60 to 75 with COVID-19, enrolled during active disease. The sample was peripheral blood. The chain joins TRBV6-5 to TRBJ1-1; 7 nucleotides align to TRBD1. This chain's CDR3 is CASSYWTGLTEAFF. The CDR3 DNA sequence: TGTGCCAGCAGTTACTGGACAGGTCTCACTGAAGCTTTCTTT.